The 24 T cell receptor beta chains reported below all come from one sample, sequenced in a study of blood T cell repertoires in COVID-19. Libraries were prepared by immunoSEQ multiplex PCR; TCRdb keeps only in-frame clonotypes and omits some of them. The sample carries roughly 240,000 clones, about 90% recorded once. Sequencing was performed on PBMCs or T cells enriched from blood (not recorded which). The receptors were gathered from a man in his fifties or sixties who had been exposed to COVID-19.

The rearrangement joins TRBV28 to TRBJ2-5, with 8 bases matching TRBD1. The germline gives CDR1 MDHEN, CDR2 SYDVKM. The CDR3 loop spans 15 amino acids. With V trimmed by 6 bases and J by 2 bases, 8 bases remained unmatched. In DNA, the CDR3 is TGTGCCAGCAGGCGGGAAAACAGGGGGCAAGAGACCCAGTACTTC. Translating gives CASRRENRGQETQYF.

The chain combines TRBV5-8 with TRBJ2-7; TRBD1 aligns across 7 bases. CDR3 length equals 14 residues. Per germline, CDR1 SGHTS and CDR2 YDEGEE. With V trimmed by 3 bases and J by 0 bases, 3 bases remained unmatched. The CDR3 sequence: CASSWDSISYEQYF. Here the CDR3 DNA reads TGTGCCAGCAGCTGGGACAGCATCTCCTACGAGCAGTACTTC. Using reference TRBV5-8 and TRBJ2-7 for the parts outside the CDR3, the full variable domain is EAGVTQSPTHLIKTRGQQATLRCSPISGHTSVYWYQQALGLGLQFLLWYDEGEERNRGNFPPRFSGRQFPNYSSELNVNALELEDSALYLCASSWDSISYEQYFGPGTRLTVT.

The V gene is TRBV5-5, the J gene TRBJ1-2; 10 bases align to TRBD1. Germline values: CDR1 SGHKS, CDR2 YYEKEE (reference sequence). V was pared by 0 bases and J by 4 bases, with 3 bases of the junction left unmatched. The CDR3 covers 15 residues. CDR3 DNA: TGTGCCAGCAGCTTGGGGGGACAGGGGAGCTATGGCTACACCTTC. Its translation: CASSLGGQGSYGYTF.

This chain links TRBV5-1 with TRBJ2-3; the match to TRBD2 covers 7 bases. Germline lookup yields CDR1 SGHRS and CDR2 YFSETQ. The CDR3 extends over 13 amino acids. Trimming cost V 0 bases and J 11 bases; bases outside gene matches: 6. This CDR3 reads CASSLEAGALQYF. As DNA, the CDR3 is TGCGCCAGCAGCTTGGAGGCGGGAGCTTTGCAGTATTTT. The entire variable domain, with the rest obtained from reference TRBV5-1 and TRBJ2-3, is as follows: KAGVTQTPRYLIKTRGQQVTLSCSPISGHRSVSWYQQTPGQGLQFLFEYFSETQRNKGNFPGRFSGRQFSNSRSEMNVSTLELGDSALYLCASSLEAGALQYFGPGTRLTVL.

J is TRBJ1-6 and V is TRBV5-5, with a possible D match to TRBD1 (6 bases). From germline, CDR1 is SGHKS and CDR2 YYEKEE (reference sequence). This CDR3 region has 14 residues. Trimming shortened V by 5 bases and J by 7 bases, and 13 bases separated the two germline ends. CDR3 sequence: CASSFLTGNSPLHF. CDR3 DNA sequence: TGTGCCAGCAGTTTCCTAACAGGGAATTCACCCCTCCACTTT. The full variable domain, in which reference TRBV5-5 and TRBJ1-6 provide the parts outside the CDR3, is DAGVTQSPTHLIKTRGQQVTLRCSPISGHKSVSWYQQVLGQGPQFIFQYYEKEERGRGNFPDRFSARQFPNYSSELNVNALLLGDSALYLCASSFLTGNSPLHFGNGTRLTVT.

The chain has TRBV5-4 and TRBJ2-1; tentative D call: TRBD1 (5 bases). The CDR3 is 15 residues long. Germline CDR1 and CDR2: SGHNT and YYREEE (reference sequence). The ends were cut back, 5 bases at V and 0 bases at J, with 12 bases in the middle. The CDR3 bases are TGTGCCAGCAGGAAACGACAGAGCTCCTACAATGAGCAGTTCTTC. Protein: CASRKRQSSYNEQFF.

CDR3 nucleotides: TGTGCCAGCAGCTTGGTTCTAGCGGGGAGTAAAGAGACCCAGTACTTC. Its protein product is CASSLVLAGSKETQYF. The gene calls are TRBV5-5 and TRBJ2-5; 9 bases match TRBD2. V was clipped by 0 bases and J by 3 bases; unmatched bases: 6. Germline V gene lookup returns CDR1 SGHKS and CDR2 YYEKEE (reference sequence). This CDR3 region has 16 residues.

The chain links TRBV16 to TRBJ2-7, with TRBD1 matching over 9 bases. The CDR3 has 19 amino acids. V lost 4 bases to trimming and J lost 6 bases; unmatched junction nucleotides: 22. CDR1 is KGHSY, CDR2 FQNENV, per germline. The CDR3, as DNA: TGTGCCAGCAGCCCCCAAGGATACGGGACAGGGTGGAATGGTGGCGAGCAGTACTTC. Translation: CASSPQGYGTGWNGGEQYF.

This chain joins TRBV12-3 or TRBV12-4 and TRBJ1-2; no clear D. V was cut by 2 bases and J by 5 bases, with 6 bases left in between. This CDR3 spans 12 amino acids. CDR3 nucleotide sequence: TGTGCCAGCAGTTTACAGACATATGGCTACACCTTC. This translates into CASSLQTYGYTF.

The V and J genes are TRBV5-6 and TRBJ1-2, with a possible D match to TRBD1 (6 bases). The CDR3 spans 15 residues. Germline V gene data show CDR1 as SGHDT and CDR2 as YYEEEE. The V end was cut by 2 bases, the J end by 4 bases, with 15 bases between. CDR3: CASSFFPGAGYGYTF. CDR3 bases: TGTGCCAGCAGCTTCTTTCCAGGGGCTGGCTATGGCTACACCTTC.

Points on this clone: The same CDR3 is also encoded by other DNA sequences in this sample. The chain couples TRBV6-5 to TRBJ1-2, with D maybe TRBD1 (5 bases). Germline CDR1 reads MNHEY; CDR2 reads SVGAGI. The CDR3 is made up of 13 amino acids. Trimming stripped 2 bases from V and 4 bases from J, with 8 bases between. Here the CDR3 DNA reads TGTGCCAGCAGTTACCGGCAGGGCTATGGCTACACCTTC. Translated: CASSYRQGYGYTF.

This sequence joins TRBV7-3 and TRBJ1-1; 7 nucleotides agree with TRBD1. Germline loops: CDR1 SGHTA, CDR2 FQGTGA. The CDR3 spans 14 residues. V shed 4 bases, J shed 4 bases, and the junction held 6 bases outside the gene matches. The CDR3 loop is CASSSTGSGTEAFF. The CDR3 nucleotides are TGTGCCAGCAGCTCGACAGGGTCAGGCACTGAAGCTTTCTTT. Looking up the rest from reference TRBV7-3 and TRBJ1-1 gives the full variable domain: GAGVSQTPSNKVTEKGKYVELRCDPISGHTALYWYRQSLGQGPEFLIYFQGTGAADDSGLPNDRFFAVRPEGSVSTLKIQRTERGDSAVYLCASSSTGSGTEAFFGQGTRLTVV.

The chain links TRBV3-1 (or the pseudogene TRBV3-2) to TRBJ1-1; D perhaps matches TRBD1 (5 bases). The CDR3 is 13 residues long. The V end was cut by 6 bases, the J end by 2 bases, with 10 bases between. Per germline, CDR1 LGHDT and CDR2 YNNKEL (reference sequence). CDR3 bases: TGTGCCAGCAGACGACAGAGAAACACTGAAGCTTTCTTT. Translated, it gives CASRRQRNTEAFF.

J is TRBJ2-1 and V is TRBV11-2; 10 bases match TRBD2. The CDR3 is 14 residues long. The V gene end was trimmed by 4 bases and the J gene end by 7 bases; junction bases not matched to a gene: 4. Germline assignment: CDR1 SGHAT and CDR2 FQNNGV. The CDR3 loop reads CASSSPSGSNEQFF. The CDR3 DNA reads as TGTGCCAGCAGCTCCCCTAGCGGGAGTAATGAGCAGTTCTTC.

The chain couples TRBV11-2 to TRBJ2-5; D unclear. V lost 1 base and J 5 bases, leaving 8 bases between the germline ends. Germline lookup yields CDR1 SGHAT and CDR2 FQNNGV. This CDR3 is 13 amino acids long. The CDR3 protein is CASSLVSRETQYF. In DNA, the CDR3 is TGTGCCAGCAGCTTAGTCTCCCGGGAGACCCAGTACTTC.

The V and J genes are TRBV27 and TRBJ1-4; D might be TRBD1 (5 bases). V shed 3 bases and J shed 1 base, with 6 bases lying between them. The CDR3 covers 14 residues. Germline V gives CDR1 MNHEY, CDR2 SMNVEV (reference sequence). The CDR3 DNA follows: TGTGCCAGCAGTTTTGACAGAACTAATGAAAAACTGTTTTTT. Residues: CASSFDRTNEKLFF.

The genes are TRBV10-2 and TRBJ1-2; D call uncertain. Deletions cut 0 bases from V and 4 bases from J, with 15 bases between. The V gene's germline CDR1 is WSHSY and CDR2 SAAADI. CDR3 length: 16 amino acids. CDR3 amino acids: CASSESPFRGSYGYTF. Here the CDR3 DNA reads TGCGCCAGCAGTGAGTCACCATTTCGGGGTAGCTATGGCTACACCTTC.

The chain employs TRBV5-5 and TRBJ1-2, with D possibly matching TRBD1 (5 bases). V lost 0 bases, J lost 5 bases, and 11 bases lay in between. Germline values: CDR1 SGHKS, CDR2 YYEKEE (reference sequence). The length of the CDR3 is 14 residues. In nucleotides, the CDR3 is TGTGCCAGCAGCTTGGGGGGCTCTTGGTATGGCTACACCTTC. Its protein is CASSLGGSWYGYTF.

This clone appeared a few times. Here the CDR3 reads CASSLIQGQGAGNFYEQYF. The CDR3, as DNA: TGTGCCAGCAGCTTGATTCAGGGACAGGGGGCCGGGAATTTCTACGAGCAGTACTTC. The chain uses TRBV7-9 and TRBJ2-7; 12 bases agree with TRBD1. Germline V lookup: CDR1 SEHNR, CDR2 FQNEAQ (reference sequence). After removal of 3 bases from V and 3 bases from J, the junction contained 15 bases not matched to a gene. The length of the CDR3 is 19 residues.

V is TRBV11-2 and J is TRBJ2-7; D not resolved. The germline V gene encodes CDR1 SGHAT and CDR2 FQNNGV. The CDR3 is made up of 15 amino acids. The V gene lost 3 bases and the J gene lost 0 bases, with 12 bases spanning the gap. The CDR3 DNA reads TGTGCCAGCAGCTTGGAGTTTGCGAGCTCCTACGAGCAGTACTTC. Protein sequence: CASSLEFASSYEQYF.

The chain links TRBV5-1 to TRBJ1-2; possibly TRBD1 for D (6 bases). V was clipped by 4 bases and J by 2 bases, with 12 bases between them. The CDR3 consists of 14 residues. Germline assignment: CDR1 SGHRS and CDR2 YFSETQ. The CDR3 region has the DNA TGCGCCAGCAGCCTAACCACAGGGAACTATGGCTACACCTTC. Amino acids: CASSLTTGNYGYTF. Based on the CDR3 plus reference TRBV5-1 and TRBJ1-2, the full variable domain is KAGVTQTPRYLIKTRGQQVTLSCSPISGHRSVSWYQQTPGQGLQFLFEYFSETQRNKGNFPGRFSGRQFSNSRSEMNVSTLELGDSALYLCASSLTTGNYGYTFGSGTRLTVV.

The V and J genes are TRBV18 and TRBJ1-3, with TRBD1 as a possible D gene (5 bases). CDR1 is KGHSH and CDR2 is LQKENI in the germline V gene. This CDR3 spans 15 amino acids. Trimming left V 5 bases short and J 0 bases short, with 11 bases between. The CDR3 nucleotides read TGTGCCAGCTCAATAAACCAGGGCTCTGGAAACACCATATATTTT. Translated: CASSINQGSGNTIYF.

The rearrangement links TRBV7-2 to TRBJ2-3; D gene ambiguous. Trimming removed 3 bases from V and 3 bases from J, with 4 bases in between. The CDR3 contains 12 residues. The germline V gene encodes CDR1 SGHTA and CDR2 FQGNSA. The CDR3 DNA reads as TGTGCCAGCAGCTTCTCGACAGATACGCAGTATTTT. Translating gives CASSFSTDTQYF.

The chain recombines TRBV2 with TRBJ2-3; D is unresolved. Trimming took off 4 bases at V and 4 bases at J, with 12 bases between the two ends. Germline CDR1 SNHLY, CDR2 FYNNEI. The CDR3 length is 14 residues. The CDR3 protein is CASSVSLGSDTQYF. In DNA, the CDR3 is TGTGCCAGCAGTGTTAGTCTCGGGTCAGATACGCAGTATTTT.